Listed here is a single T cell receptor (beta chain). The antigen is not known. These data come from a study of CD8 T cells in Susac syndrome. Random hexamers were used to reverse transcribe the RNA input (roughly 0.5 to 1 ug). Across 54 Vbeta and 13 Jbeta, TCR beta CDR3 was amplified with immunoSEQ multiplex PCR. TCRdb re-called the immunoSEQ multiplex PCR reads with MiXCR, one entry per CDR3 protein. The sample lists about 180,000 distinct CDR3 sequences, 95% occurring once. The germline V gene encodes CDR1 SGHVS and CDR2 FQNEAQ. J lost 3 bases, V lost 3 bases, and 6 bases had no gene match. This CDR3 is built from 15 residues. Study results and limitations: Individuals included in the TCR sequencing and HLA analysis were acknowledged by the study to be relatively few in number.

The chain carries TRBV7-8 and TRBJ2-7, with 9 nucleotides matching TRBD2. The clonotype was recovered from a human donor with multiple sclerosis. Sequenced material: CD8+ T cells from PBMCs. The CDR3 bases are TGTGCCAGCAGCTTTAGTCTAGCGGGACACTACGAGCAGTACTTC. Translation gives CASSFSLAGHYEQYF.